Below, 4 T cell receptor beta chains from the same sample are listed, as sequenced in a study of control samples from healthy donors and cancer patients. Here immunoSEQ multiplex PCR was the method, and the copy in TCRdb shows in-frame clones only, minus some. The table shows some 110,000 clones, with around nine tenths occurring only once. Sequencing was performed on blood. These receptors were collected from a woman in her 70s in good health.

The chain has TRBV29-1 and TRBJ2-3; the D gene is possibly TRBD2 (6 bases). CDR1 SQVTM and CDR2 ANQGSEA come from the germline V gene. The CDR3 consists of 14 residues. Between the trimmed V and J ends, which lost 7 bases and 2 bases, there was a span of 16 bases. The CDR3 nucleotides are TGCAGCGCCTCGGGACTGAGCTACACAGATACGCAGTATTTT. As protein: CSASGLSYTDTQYF.

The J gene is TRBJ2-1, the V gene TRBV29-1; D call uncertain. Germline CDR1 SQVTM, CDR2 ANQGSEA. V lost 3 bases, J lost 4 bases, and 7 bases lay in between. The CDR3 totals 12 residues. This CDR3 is CSVDFGYNEQFF. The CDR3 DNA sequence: TGCAGCGTTGATTTCGGTTACAATGAGCAGTTCTTC.

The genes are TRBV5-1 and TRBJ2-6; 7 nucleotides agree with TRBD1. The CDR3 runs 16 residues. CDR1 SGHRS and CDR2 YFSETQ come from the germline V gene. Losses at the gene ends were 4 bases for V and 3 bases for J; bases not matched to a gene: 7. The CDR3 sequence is CASSQRQGYGANVLTF. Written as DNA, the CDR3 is TGCGCCAGCAGCCAACGACAGGGCTATGGGGCCAACGTCCTGACTTTC.

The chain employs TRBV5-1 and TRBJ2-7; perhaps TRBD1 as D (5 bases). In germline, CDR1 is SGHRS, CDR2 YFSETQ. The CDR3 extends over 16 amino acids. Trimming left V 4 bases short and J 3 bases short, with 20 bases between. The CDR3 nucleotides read TGCGCCAGCAGCCCGAGAAGACAGTCCCTTGACTACGAGCAGTACTTC. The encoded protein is CASSPRRQSLDYEQYF.